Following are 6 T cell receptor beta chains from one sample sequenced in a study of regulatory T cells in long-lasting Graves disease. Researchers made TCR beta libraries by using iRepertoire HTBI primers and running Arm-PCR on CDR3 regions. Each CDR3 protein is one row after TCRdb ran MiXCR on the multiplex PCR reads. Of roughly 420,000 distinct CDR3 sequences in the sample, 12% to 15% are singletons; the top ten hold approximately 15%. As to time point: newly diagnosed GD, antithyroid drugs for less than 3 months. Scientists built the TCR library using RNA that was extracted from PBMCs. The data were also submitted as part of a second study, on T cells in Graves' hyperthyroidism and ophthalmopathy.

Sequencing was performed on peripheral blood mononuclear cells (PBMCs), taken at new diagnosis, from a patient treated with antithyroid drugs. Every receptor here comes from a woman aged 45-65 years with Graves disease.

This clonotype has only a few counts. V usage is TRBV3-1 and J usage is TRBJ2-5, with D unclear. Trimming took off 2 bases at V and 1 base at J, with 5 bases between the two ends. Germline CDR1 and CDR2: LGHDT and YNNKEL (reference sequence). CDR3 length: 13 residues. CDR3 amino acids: CASSQQLQETQYF. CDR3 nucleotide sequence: TGTGCCAGCAGCCAACAGCTCCAAGAGACCCAGTACTTC.

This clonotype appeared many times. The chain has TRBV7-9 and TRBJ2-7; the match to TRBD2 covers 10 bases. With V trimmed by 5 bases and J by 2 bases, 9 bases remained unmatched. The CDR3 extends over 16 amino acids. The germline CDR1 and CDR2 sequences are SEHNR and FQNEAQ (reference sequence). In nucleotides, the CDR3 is TGTGCCAGCAGCCCGTCGGCACTAGCGGGAACCTACGAGCAGTACTTC. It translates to CASSPSALAGTYEQYF.

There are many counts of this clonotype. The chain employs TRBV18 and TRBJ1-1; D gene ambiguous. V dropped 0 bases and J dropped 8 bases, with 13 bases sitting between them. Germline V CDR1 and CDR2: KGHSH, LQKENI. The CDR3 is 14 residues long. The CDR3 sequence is CASSPPSLSGEAFF. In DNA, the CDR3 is TGTGCCAGCTCACCACCGAGTCTGAGTGGGGAAGCTTTCTTT.

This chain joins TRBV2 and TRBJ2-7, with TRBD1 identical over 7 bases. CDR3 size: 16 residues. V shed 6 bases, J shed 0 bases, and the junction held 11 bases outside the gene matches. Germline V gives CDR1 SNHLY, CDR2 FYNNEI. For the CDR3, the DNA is TGTGCCAGCAGCCCCGAGGGGGCCCCTGGCTCCTACGAGCAGTACTTC. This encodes CASSPEGAPGSYEQYF.

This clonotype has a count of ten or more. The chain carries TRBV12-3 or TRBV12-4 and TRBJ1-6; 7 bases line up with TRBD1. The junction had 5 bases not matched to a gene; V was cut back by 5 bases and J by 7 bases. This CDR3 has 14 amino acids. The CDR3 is CASSMTGQNSPLHF. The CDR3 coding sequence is TGTGCCAGCAGTATGACAGGGCAAAATTCACCCCTCCACTTT.

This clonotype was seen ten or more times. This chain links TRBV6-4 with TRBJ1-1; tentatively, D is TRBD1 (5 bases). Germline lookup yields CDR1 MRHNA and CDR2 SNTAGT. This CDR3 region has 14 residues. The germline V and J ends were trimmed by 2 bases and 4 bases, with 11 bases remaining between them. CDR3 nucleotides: TGTGCCAGCAGTGACGGGGGGGAGGGCACTGAAGCTTTCTTT. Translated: CASSDGGEGTEAFF.